The 3 T cell receptor beta chains listed next were all sequenced from one sample in a study of T cell clonality in common variable immunodeficiency. General observations from the study: Common variable immunodeficiency TCR beta sequences reportedly had fewer deletions and N-nucleotide insertions.

The antigens of these receptors remain unknown. Here immunoSEQ multiplex PCR was the method, and the copy in TCRdb shows in-frame clones only, minus some. Found here are 25,000 to 30,000 clones, no singletons; the ten largest cover less than 4%. Sequencing was done on a sample of peripheral blood mononuclear cells. These receptors all come from a human donor with common variable immunodeficiency.

A few counts support this clone. Sequencing ends 3 residues short of the CDR3 end; the germline J gene provides the rest. This chain joins TRBV5-1 and TRBJ2-2, with D unclear. Looked up from germline, CDR1 is SGHRS and CDR2 is YFSETQ. This CDR3 spans 11 amino acids. V was cut by 4 bases and J by 9 bases, with 7 bases left in between. The sequenced CDR3 bases are TGCGCCAGCAGCAAGGGCCGGGAG. Translation: CASSKGRE. The CDR3, in full, reads CASSKGRELFF.

Note on this clone: The observed sequence ends 3 residues before the CDR3 terminus, with the missing tail filled in from the germline J gene. The chain carries TRBV2 and TRBJ1-6; D not resolved. Germline CDR1 reads SNHLY; CDR2 reads FYNNEI. The CDR3 is 16 residues long. The germline V and J ends were trimmed by 6 bases and 0 bases, with 12 bases remaining between them. The CDR3 spells CASRATQSSYNSPLHF. CDR3 bases read: TGTGCCAGCAGAGCAACACAGAGCTCCTATAATTCACCC. Together with reference TRBV2 and TRBJ1-6, the CDR3 gives the full variable domain: EPEVTQTPSHQVTQMGQEVILRCVPISNHLYFYWYRQILGQKVEFLVSFYNNEISEKSEIFDDQFSVERPDGSNFTLKIRSTKLEDSAMYFCASRATQSSYNSPLHFGNGTRLTVT.

This clone has more than one count but fewer than ten. The sequenced fragment ends 3 residues before the CDR3 boundary, so the rest is inferred from the germline J gene. The chain is built from TRBV19 and TRBJ2-7, with TRBD2 matching over 9 bases. CDR1 is LNHDA and CDR2 is SQIVND in the germline V gene (reference sequence). This CDR3 has 16 residues. V dropped 1 base and J dropped 0; count of bases not matched to a gene: 4. Partial CDR3 DNA: TGTGCCAGTAGTATAGTTGGAGCGGGAGGCTCCTACGAG. This sequence encodes CASSIVGAGGSYE. The full CDR3 is CASSIVGAGGSYEQYF. Combining the CDR3 with reference TRBV19 and TRBJ2-7 gives the whole variable domain DGGITQSPKYLFRKEGQNVTLSCEQNLNHDAMYWYRQDPGQGLRLIYYSQIVNDFQKGDIAEGYSVSREKKESFPLTVTSAQKNPTAFYLCASSIVGAGGSYEQYFGPGTRLTVT.